This T cell receptor beta chain was profiled in a study of shared clonotypes between healthy human individuals. Data came from immunoSEQ multiplex PCR; TCRdb stores just in-frame clones and leaves some out. This sample has about 2.4 million clones, with 90% to 95% found just once. V was pared by 2 bases and J by 0 bases, with 6 bases between. This CDR3 is built from 14 residues. CDR1 and CDR2 (germline): MNHEY, SVGAGI. Sequencing was performed on naive CD4+ T cells from PBMCs. The subset denotes: CD45RA+ positively selected. The chain uses TRBV6-5 and TRBJ2-3; no definite D call. The TCR comes from a man in his late teens or twenties in good health. Some clones in this sample may be carry-over from other donors' samples. CDR3 region: CASSYKGSTDTQYF. The CDR3 DNA follows: TGTGCCAGCAGTTACAAGGGAAGCACAGATACGCAGTATTTT.